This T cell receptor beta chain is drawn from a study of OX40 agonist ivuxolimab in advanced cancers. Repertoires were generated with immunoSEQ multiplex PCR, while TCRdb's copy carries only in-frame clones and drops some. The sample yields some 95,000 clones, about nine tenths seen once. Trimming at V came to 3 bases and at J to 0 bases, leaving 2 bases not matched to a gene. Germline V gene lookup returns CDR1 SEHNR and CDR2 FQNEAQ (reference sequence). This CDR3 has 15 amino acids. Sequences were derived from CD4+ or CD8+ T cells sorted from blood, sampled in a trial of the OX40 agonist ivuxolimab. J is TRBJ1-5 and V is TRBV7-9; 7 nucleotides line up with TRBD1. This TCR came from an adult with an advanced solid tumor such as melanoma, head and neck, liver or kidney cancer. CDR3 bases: TGTGCCAGCAGCTTGGGACAGCTTAGCAATCAGCCCCAGCATTTT. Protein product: CASSLGQLSNQPQHF. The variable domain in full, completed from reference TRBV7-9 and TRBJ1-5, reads DTGVSQNPRHKITKRGQNVTFRCDPISEHNRLYWYRQTLGQGPEFLTYFQNEAQLEKSRLLSDRFSAERPKGSFSTLEIQRTEQGDSAMYLCASSLGQLSNQPQHFGDGTRLSIL.